The 13 T cell receptor beta chains in this list originate from one sample, sequenced in a study of cytomegalovirus exposure and HLA in healthy donors. The PCR contained 60 Vbeta and 13 Jbeta primers. Clones were read by immunoSEQ multiplex PCR, and TCRdb kept only the in-frame ones, dropping some. Among about 68,000 clones listed, approximately 75% were seen once. Input material: PBMCs. Receptors were obtained from a human donor in good health.

The chain joins TRBV30 to TRBJ2-5, with TRBD1 matching over 7 bases. The trim removed 0 bases at V and 4 bases at J, leaving 14 bases unmatched. Germline V gene data show CDR1 as GTSNPN and CDR2 as SVGIG (reference sequence). CDR3 size: 17 residues. The CDR3 bases are TGTGCCTGGAGTGTGGTTTGGGACAGCCTAGGACCAGAGACCCAGTACTTC. This sequence encodes CAWSVVWDSLGPETQYF. Based on the CDR3 plus reference TRBV30 and TRBJ2-5, the full variable domain is SQTIHQWPATLVQPVGSPLSLECTVEGTSNPNLYWYRQAAGRGLQLLFYSVGIGQISSEVPQNLSASRPQDRQFILSSKKLLLSDSGFYLCAWSVVWDSLGPETQYFGPGTRLLVL.

The chain links TRBV6-1 to TRBJ1-1; 8 nucleotides match TRBD1. CDR3 length: 12 amino acids. After removal of 3 bases from V and 7 bases from J, the junction contained 1 base not matched to a gene. Germline CDR1 is MNHNS and CDR2 is SASEGT. The CDR3 coding sequence is TGTGCCAGCAGTGATGACAGGGGTGAAGCTTTCTTT. Its translation: CASSDDRGEAFF.

The genes are TRBV7-8 and TRBJ2-1; 9 bases map to TRBD2. The CDR3 is 15 residues long. CDR1 and CDR2 (germline): SGHVS, FQNEAQ. Germline trimming cut 1 base from V and 8 bases from J; bases unmatched to any gene: 6. The CDR3: CASSLVGLARDEQFF. The CDR3 DNA reads TGTGCCAGCAGCTTAGTTGGACTAGCGAGGGATGAGCAGTTCTTC.

This rearrangement joins TRBV4-3 to TRBJ1-5, with a weak D call TRBD1 (5 bases). Trimming shortened V by 2 bases and J by 9 bases, and 14 bases separated the two germline ends. The CDR3 is 14 residues long. CDR1 LGHNA and CDR2 YSLEER come from the germline V gene. The CDR3 DNA sequence: TGCGCCAGCAGCCAACGGAGGGGTACTTCGCCCCAGCATTTT. Translated, it gives CASSQRRGTSPQHF.

The chain uses TRBV19 and TRBJ1-4; 8 nucleotides align to TRBD1. The V gene's germline CDR1 is LNHDA and CDR2 SQIVND (reference sequence). This CDR3 is built from 14 residues. Germline trimming cut 6 bases from V and 8 bases from J; bases unmatched to any gene: 8. CDR3 in amino acids: CASSTTGVGEKLFF. CDR3 DNA sequence: TGTGCCAGTAGCACGACAGGGGTCGGGGAAAAACTGTTTTTT.

The rearrangement links TRBV10-3 to TRBJ2-7, with 7 bases identical to TRBD1. V lost 7 bases, J lost 2 bases, and 11 bases stayed unmatched. Germline V lookup: CDR1 ENHRY, CDR2 SYGVKD. This CDR3 contains 15 residues. The CDR3 coding sequence is TGTGCCATCAAGGAAAATCCGGGACAGCCCTACGAGCAGTACTTC. It is translated as CAIKENPGQPYEQYF.

This sequence joins TRBV29-1 and TRBJ2-3; TRBD2 matches 9 bases. Germline values: CDR1 SQVTM, CDR2 ANQGSEA. The CDR3 runs to 12 residues. Trimming at V came to 6 bases and at J to 6 bases, leaving 4 bases not matched to a gene. In DNA, the CDR3 is TGCAGCGTGTCCACTAGCGGGGATACGCAGTATTTT. Residues: CSVSTSGDTQYF.

Here the CDR3 DNA reads TGTGCCAGCAGGCCAATCCTAGCGGGGGGCTACAATGAGCAGTTCTTC. Translation gives CASRPILAGGYNEQFF. The J gene is TRBJ2-1, the V gene TRBV13; TRBD2 matches 11 bases. Trimming took 6 bases from V and 3 from J; bases not matched to a gene: 7. CDR1 is PRHDT, CDR2 FYEKMQ, per germline (reference sequence). The CDR3 sequence is 16 residues long.

V gene TRBV5-1 combines with J gene TRBJ2-5; a possible D gene is TRBD2 (6 bases). V lost 4 bases and J 3 bases, leaving 16 bases between the germline ends. Germline CDR1 is SGHRS and CDR2 is YFSETQ. The CDR3 consists of 15 residues. The CDR3 DNA reads as TGCGCCAGCAGCCGTTCTGGGAGGATTGAAGAGACCCAGTACTTC. This codes for CASSRSGRIEETQYF.

The rearrangement links TRBV27 to TRBJ2-5, with 8 bases fitting TRBD1. The CDR3 contains 14 residues. CDR1 and CDR2 (germline): MNHEY, SMNVEV (reference sequence). J gave up 0 bases and V 5 bases, and 2 bases lay outside the gene matches. The CDR3 DNA reads TGTGCCAGCAGTCTCAGGGGGCACCAAGAGACCCAGTACTTC. Translation gives CASSLRGHQETQYF.

The chain combines TRBV7-9 with TRBJ2-2; D is perhaps TRBD1 (5 bases). This CDR3 has 13 amino acids. The ends were cut back, 5 bases at V and 9 bases at J, with 13 bases in the middle. Germline V gene data show CDR1 as SEHNR and CDR2 as FQNEAQ (reference sequence). In nucleotides, the CDR3 is TGTGCCAGCAGCCCCGGGTCGGACAGGGAGCTGTTTTTT. This sequence encodes CASSPGSDRELFF.

This chain joins TRBV5-4 and TRBJ2-1, with D possibly matching TRBD1 (7 bases). Trimming took off 3 bases at V and 8 bases at J, with 15 bases between the two ends. The CDR3 is 14 amino acids. CDR1 is SGHNT, CDR2 YYREEE, per germline (reference sequence). CDR3 loop: CASSSAGGGYEQFF. In nucleotides, the CDR3 is TGTGCCAGCAGCTCCGCCGGAGGGGGCTATGAGCAGTTCTTC.

The rearrangement uses TRBV30 and TRBJ2-3, with 8 bases lining up with TRBD2. J was trimmed by 2 bases and V by 4 bases; bases with no gene match: 11. Germline V lookup: CDR1 GTSNPN, CDR2 SVGIG (reference sequence). CDR3 length equals 16 residues. The CDR3 spells CAWNGGSGGITDTQYF. The DNA of the CDR3 is TGTGCCTGGAACGGGGGGAGCGGGGGAATCACAGATACGCAGTATTTT.